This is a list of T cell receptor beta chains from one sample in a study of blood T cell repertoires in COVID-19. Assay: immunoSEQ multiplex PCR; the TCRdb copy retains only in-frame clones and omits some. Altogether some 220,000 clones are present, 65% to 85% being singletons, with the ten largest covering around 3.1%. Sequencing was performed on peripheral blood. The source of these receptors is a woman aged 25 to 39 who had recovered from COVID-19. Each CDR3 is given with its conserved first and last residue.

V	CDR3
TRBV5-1	CASSLTGEGREKLFF
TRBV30	CAWSVGTGGNEKLFF
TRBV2	CASSEGDRRGTEAFF
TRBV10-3	CAISAGDRGRGAEAFF
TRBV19	CASSRQRNTEAFF
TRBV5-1	CASLATGDTEAFF
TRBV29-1	CSVPGLSGSTGELFF
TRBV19	CASARTGRDTGELFF
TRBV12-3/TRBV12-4	CASSFEAPPGYTF
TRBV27	CASSPRTLNYGYTF
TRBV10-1	CASSEAASHEQFF
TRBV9	CASSVAGQGTGEQYF
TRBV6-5	CASTYETSGLGEQFF
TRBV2	CASSERTGYGYTF
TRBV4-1	CASSQGAVHYGYTF
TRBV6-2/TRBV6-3	CASSYLGLGANVLTF
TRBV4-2	CASSQEIGTGNEQFF
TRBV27	CASSLPRGFGYEQYF
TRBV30	CAWSSPTEGGEKLFF
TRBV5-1	CASSLSSGSPNEQFF
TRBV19	CASSPLGQGAVRQPQHF
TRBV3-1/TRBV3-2	CASSHLGTSGRETQYF
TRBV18	CASSPPPGVRGQPQHF
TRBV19	CASQGGGGAGMMNTQYF
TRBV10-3	CAIRGSGDEQYF
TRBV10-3	CATVAGGGYTGELFF
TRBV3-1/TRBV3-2	CASSIRDRGPLHF
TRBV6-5	CAIKPYIDTGELFF
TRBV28	CASSGGGQGAFF
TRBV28	CASGTGEMNTEAFF
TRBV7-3	CASSGAGQKGETQYF
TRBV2	CASTLTSGRAPGEFF